A single sample is the source of the 6 T cell receptor beta chains below, sequenced in a study of CXCR3-negative and CXCR3-positive naive CD8 T cells. Whole-study findings and limits: TRB CDR3s were more hydrophobic in CXCR3-positive than in CXCR3-negative naive cells.

Their target antigens are unknown. UMI-labeled 5' RACE TRB cDNA libraries were prepared from the cells. Using the 5' RACE reads, TCRdb records one entry per CDR3 protein without DNA. There are about 120,000 distinct CDR3 sequences in the sample, with around 0.38% held by the top ten. Sequenced input: naive CXCR3+ CD8+ T cells from blood. Subset described: CD45RO-CCR7+CD27+CD95- naive CD8+ T cells expressing CXCR3 (TNR3+). The receptors derive from a human donor in good health. Some clones in this sample may be carry-over from other donors' samples.

The gene calls are TRBV7-9 and TRBJ2-2; without DNA, the TCRdb call of TRBD2 cannot be checked. Germline V gene sequence: CDR1 SEHNR, CDR2 FQNEAQ (reference sequence). The CDR3 length is 15 residues. The CDR3: CASSLGRTYTGELFF.

The chain links TRBV5-1 to TRBJ2-1. From germline, CDR1 is SGHRS and CDR2 YFSETQ. CDR3 length equals 13 residues. The CDR3 protein is CASNRGYNNEQFF.

The chain uses TRBV7-9 and TRBJ2-7; the TCRdb D gene call, TRBD1, has no DNA to confirm it. The CDR3 totals 15 residues. The V gene's germline CDR1 is SEHNR and CDR2 FQNEAQ (reference sequence). CDR3: CASTPGGGFLREQYF.

This sequence joins TRBV28 and TRBJ2-3; TCRdb's assignment of TRBD1 cannot be checked, as there is no DNA. The CDR3 has 16 amino acids. The germline V gene has CDR1 MDHEN and CDR2 SYDVKM. The CDR3 here is CASINDRDRGTDTQYF.

This chain uses TRBV7-9 with TRBJ2-7; the TCRdb call, TRBD2, lacks DNA for checking. From germline, CDR1 is SEHNR and CDR2 FQNEAQ (reference sequence). The CDR3 is 18 residues long. The CDR3 loop is CASSPLAGGLRVFNEQYF.

The gene calls are TRBV7-8 and TRBJ1-2; TCRdb lists TRBD1, though no DNA is available to test this call. Per the germline V gene, CDR1 is SGHVS and CDR2 is FQNEAQ. The CDR3 loop spans 15 amino acids. The CDR3 sequence is CASSLEDSARYGYTF.